The rows below give T cell receptor beta chains drawn from one sample of a study of T cells in Graves' hyperthyroidism and ophthalmopathy. TCRdb reprocessed the multiplex PCR reads via MiXCR and lists one record per CDR3 protein. The data show fewer than 110,000 distinct CDR3 sequences, with approximately 15% seen just once and less than 50% held by the top ten. The sample consisted of blood. The receptors here all came from a woman between 50 and 59 years old with Graves' hyperthyroidism. CDR3s include the opening cysteine and the closing phenylalanine or tryptophan. A D gene is named only where the DNA matches it firmly. Rows give clone size only sometimes, using once, few, many, or a class for an expanded clone.

-	-	13	TRBV7-9	TRBJ2-7	CASTKRYSYEQYF	TGTGCCAGCACCAAACGGTACTCCTACGAGCAGTACTTC
TRBD2	many	14	TRBV28	TRBJ2-1	CASKTSGATNEQFF	TGTGCCAGCAAAACTAGCGGGGCAACCAATGAGCAGTTCTTC
-	many	14	TRBV30	TRBJ1-4	CAWSRDDHHEKLFF	TGTGCCTGGAGCCGGGACGATCACCATGAAAAACTGTTTTTT
-	many	15	TRBV9	TRBJ1-1	CASSVALGADTEAFF	TGTGCCAGCAGCGTAGCTCTAGGGGCGGACACTGAAGCTTTCTTT
-	few	15	TRBV7-2	TRBJ2-5	CASSLGQGRWETQYF	TGTGCCAGCAGCTTAGGGCAGGGGAGGTGGGAGACCCAGTACTTC
-	many	12	TRBV11-2	TRBJ2-7	CASSSYSVRTYF	TGTGCCAGCAGCTCGTACTCCGTCCGAACGTACTTC
-	-	14	TRBV20-1	TRBJ2-1	CSAPGGGYYNEQFF	TGCAGTGCCCCCGGGGGCGGATATTACAATGAGCAGTTCTTC
-	many	12	TRBV9	TRBJ2-7	CASSVAQGEQYF	TGTGCCAGCAGCGTAGCCCAAGGCGAGCAGTACTTC
TRBD2	few	15	TRBV15	TRBJ2-3	CATSRERRGADTQYF	TGTGCCACCAGCAGAGAAAGGCGGGGGGCAGATACGCAGTATTTT
TRBD2	many	12	TRBV7-6	TRBJ2-1	CASTQLAGEQFF	TGTGCCAGCACCCAACTAGCGGGTGAGCAGTTCTTC
TRBD2	many	12	TRBV7-7	TRBJ2-1	CASSSWEGEQFF	TGTGCTAGCAGCTCCTGGGAGGGTGAGCAGTTCTTC
-	many	15	TRBV5-1	TRBJ2-7	CASSLVLGPSYEQYF	TGCGCCAGCAGCTTGGTCCTGGGACCGTCCTACGAGCAGTACTTC
TRBD2	many	18	TRBV14	TRBJ2-5	CASSQPPPSGRQQETQYF	TGTGCCAGCAGCCAACCCCCCCCCAGCGGGAGACAACAAGAGACCCAGTACTTC
-	many	12	TRBV18	TRBJ2-7	CASSPGLPEQYF	TGTGCCAGCTCCCCAGGATTGCCGGAGCAGTACTTC
TRBD2	-	18	TRBV29-1	TRBJ2-5	CSATPGLAGVANHETQYF	TGCAGCGCTACTCCGGGACTAGCGGGAGTAGCTAACCATGAGACCCAGTACTTC
TRBD2	many	16	TRBV6-1	TRBJ2-1	CASRRGGSGRSGEQFF	TGTGCCAGCAGGCGGGGGGGTAGCGGACGGAGTGGAGAGCAGTTCTTC
-	-	14	TRBV7-9	TRBJ1-2	CASSLAGPSYGYTF	TGTGCCAGCAGCTTAGCGGGACCTTCCTATGGCTACACCTTC
-	-	15	TRBV3-1	TRBJ1-1	CASSQRGLVGTEAFF	TGTGCCAGCAGCCAAAGGGGTTTAGTCGGCACTGAAGCTTTCTTT
TRBD1	many	17	TRBV25-1	TRBJ1-1	CASSDTGATSMNTEAFF	TGTGCCAGCAGTGATACAGGGGCCACCTCCATGAACACTGAAGCTTTCTTT
-	many	12	TRBV11-2	TRBJ1-2	CASSSDRDGYTF	TGTGCCAGCAGCTCGGACAGAGACGGCTACACCTTC
-	many	12	TRBV30	TRBJ2-1	CAWSVRLGEQFF	TGTGCCTGGAGTGTACGTCTAGGTGAGCAGTTCTTC
-	-	13	TRBV13	TRBJ1-2	CASSDNLGEGYTF	TGTGCCAGCAGCGATAATTTGGGGGAAGGCTACACCTTC
TRBD1	-	14	TRBV12-3/TRBV12-4	TRBJ1-1	CANNPDRGNTEAFF	TGTGCCAACAACCCGGACAGGGGAAACACTGAAGCTTTCTTT
-	many	15	TRBV5-6	TRBJ2-1	CASSPAWNPWGEQFF	TGTGCCAGCAGCCCGGCCTGGAACCCCTGGGGTGAGCAGTTCTTC
-	many	13	TRBV6-6	TRBJ2-3	CASSYSKEDTQYF	TGTGCCAGCAGTTACTCGAAGGAAGATACGCAGTATTTT
-	many	14	TRBV5-5	TRBJ1-3	CASSLDSGRNTIYF	TGTGCCAGCAGCTTGGACAGTGGGAGAAACACCATATATTTT
TRBD2	-	18	TRBV7-2	TRBJ2-3	CASSLEAGLAGGTDTQYF	TGTGCCAGCAGCTTAGAGGCCGGGTTAGCGGGAGGCACAGATACGCAGTATTTT
-	many	13	TRBV20-1	TRBJ1-1	CSAPASRETEAFF	TGCAGTGCCCCGGCCTCCAGGGAAACTGAAGCTTTCTTT
TRBD2	-	19	TRBV3-1	TRBJ2-1	CASSQGGLAGGEYKPEQFF	TGTGCCAGCAGCCAAGGGGGGCTAGCGGGAGGTGAGTACAAGCCTGAGCAGTTCTTC
-	many	16	TRBV3-1	TRBJ2-5	CASSQDLTGLQETQYF	TGTGCCAGCAGCCAAGATCTTACAGGCCTCCAAGAGACCCAGTACTTC
TRBD2	many	15	TRBV6-6	TRBJ2-1	CASSYRTSGSSEQFF	TGTGCCAGCAGTTACCGGACTAGCGGGTCGAGTGAGCAGTTCTTC
TRBD1	-	13	TRBV12-3/TRBV12-4	TRBJ1-2	CASSSGTDYGYTF	TGTGCCAGCTCCTCCGGGACAGACTATGGCTACACCTTC
TRBD2	many	14	TRBV5-1	TRBJ2-1	CASSRTGGPDEQFF	TGCGCCAGCAGTAGGACGGGAGGGCCGGATGAGCAGTTCTTC
-	few	13	TRBV10-3	TRBJ2-3	CATSGEPTDTQYF	TGTGCCACTTCGGGGGAACCCACAGATACGCAGTATTTT
TRBD1	-	15	TRBV13	TRBJ2-7	CASSYFPGQLIEQYF	TGTGCCAGCAGTTACTTCCCGGGACAGTTAATCGAGCAGTACTTC
TRBD1	many	17	TRBV19	TRBJ2-2	CASSSPWTGTKAGELFF	TGTGCCAGTAGTTCACCCTGGACAGGGACGAAGGCCGGGGAGCTGTTTTTT
TRBD1	many	15	TRBV7-2	TRBJ2-7	CASSLRQGAFDEQYF	TGTGCCAGCAGCTTAAGACAGGGGGCGTTTGACGAGCAGTACTTC
-	once	15	TRBV6-2/TRBV6-3	TRBJ1-2	CASSYSGYAVYGYTF	TGTGCCAGCAGTTACTCGGGGTACGCCGTCTATGGCTACACCTTC
-	many	15	TRBV7-9	TRBJ1-1	CASSRIPEPNTEAFF	TGTGCCAGCAGCCGTATACCGGAGCCGAACACTGAAGCTTTCTTT
-	many	15	TRBV24-1	TRBJ2-1	CATSDLGLPYNEQFF	TGTGCCACCAGTGATTTGGGACTACCTTACAATGAGCAGTTCTTC
TRBD2	many	16	TRBV28	TRBJ2-7	CASSFGLAGLIRGQYF	TGTGCCAGCAGTTTCGGACTAGCGGGATTAATCCGGGGGCAGTACTTC
-	many	10	TRBV20-1	TRBJ1-1	CSARDREAFF	TGCAGTGCTAGAGACAGGGAAGCTTTCTTT
-	many	12	TRBV20-1	TRBJ2-5	CSAREGQETQYF	TGCAGTGCTAGGGAGGGGCAAGAGACCCAGTACTTC
-	-	13	TRBV5-1	TRBJ1-1	CASRLVMNTEAFF	TGCGCCAGCAGATTAGTCATGAACACTGAAGCTTTCTTT
-	many	14	TRBV28	TRBJ2-2	CASRGGANTGELFF	TGTGCCAGCAGGGGCGGAGCGAACACCGGGGAGCTGTTTTTT
-	many	15	TRBV6-1	TRBJ1-1	CASSDRGIGNTEAFF	TGTGCCAGCAGTGACAGGGGAATAGGGAACACTGAAGCTTTCTTT
-	-	15	TRBV14	TRBJ1-1	CASSQERIPNTEAFF	TGTGCCAGCAGCCAAGAACGGATACCGAACACTGAAGCTTTCTTT
TRBD2	many	15	TRBV28	TRBJ2-5	CASSSTVTSGETQYF	TGTGCCAGCAGTTCGACGGTTACTAGCGGGGAGACCCAGTACTTC
-	-	14	TRBV7-9	TRBJ2-3	CASSESRSTDTQYF	TGTGCCAGCAGCGAGTCCAGGAGCACAGATACGCAGTATTTT
TRBD2	-	13	TRBV11-2	TRBJ2-5	CASSTGTSGTQYF	TGTGCCAGCAGCACCGGGACTAGCGGGACCCAGTACTTC
TRBD1	many	16	TRBV11-2	TRBJ1-2	CASSFSGTAPSYGYTF	TGTGCCAGCAGCTTCTCCGGGACAGCCCCTTCCTATGGCTACACCTTC
TRBD1	many	13	TRBV6-1	TRBJ2-1	CASIGTGMNEQFF	TGTGCCAGCATTGGGACAGGGATGAATGAGCAGTTCTTC
-	many	14	TRBV20-1	TRBJ1-3	CSARRGETGNTIYF	TGCAGTGCTAGAAGGGGGGAAACTGGAAACACCATATATTTT
-	many	15	TRBV7-3	TRBJ2-3	CASSLDGTGWDTQYF	TGTGCCAGCAGCTTAGATGGGACTGGCTGGGATACGCAGTATTTT
-	many	16	TRBV11-2	TRBJ2-7	CASSLEEGHSTYEQYF	TGTGCCAGCAGCTTAGAGGAAGGACATTCAACCTACGAGCAGTACTTC
-	-	14	TRBV7-2	TRBJ2-7	CASSPLRVGYEQYF	TGTGCCAGCAGCCCCCTAAGGGTGGGATACGAGCAGTACTTC
TRBD1	few	14	TRBV29-1	TRBJ2-7	CSVVRDRGKYEQYF	TGCAGCGTTGTTAGGGACAGGGGTAAATACGAGCAGTACTTC